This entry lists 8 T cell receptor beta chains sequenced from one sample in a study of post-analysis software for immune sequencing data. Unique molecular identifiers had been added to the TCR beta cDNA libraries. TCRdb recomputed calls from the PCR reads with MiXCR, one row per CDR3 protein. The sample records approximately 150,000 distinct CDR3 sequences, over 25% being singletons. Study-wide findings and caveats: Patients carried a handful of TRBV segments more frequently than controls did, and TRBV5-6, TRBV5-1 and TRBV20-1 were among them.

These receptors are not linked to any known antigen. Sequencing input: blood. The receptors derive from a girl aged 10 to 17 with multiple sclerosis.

The CDR3 coding sequence is TGCGCCAGCAGCTTCCCCGTCGGTGGTAGCGGGAGGGATACGCAGTATTTT. Residues: CASSFPVGGSGRDTQYF. The chain couples TRBV5-1 to TRBJ2-3; 10 bases map to TRBD2. The V gene end was trimmed by 2 bases and the J gene end by 6 bases; junction bases not matched to a gene: 12. The CDR3 contains 17 residues. In germline, CDR1 is SGHRS, CDR2 YFSETQ.

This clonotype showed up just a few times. The chain's CDR3 is CAWVWKDANTEAFF. CDR3 nucleotide sequence: TGTGCCTGGGTTTGGAAAGATGCGAACACTGAAGCTTTCTTT. This chain links TRBV30 with TRBJ1-1; unclear D gene. The CDR3 consists of 14 residues. The ends were cut back, 5 bases at V and 1 base at J, with 14 bases in the middle. Germline CDR1 and CDR2: GTSNPN and SVGIG (reference sequence).

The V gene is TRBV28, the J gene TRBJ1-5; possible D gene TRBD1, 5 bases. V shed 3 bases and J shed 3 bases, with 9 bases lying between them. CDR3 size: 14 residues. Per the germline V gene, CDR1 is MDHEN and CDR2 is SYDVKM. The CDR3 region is CASSFRRANQPQHF. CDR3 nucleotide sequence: TGTGCCAGCAGTTTTCGCAGGGCCAATCAGCCCCAGCATTTT.

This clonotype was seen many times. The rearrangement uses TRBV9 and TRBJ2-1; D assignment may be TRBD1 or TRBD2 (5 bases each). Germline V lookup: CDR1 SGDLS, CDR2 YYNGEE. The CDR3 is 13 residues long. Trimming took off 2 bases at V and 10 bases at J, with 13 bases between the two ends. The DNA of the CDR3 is TGTGCCAGCAGCGTGACGACCGGGGCGGAGCAGTTCTTC. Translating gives CASSVTTGAEQFF. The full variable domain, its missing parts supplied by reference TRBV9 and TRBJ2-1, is DSGVTQTPKHLITATGQRVTLRCSPRSGDLSVYWYQQSLDQGLQFLIQYYNGEERAKGNILERFSAQQFPDLHSELNLSSLELGDSALYFCASSVTTGAEQFFGPGTRLTVL.

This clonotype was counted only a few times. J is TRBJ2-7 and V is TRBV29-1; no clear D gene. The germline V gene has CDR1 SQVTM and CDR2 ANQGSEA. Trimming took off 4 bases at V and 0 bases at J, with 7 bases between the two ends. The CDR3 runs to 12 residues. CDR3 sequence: CSVGSDSYEQYF. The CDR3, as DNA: TGCAGCGTTGGATCAGACTCCTACGAGCAGTACTTC.

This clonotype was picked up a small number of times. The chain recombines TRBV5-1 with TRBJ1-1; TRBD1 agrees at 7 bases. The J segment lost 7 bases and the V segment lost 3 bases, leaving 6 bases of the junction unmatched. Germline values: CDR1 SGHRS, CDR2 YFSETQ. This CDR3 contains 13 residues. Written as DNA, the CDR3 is TGCGCCAGCAGCTGGCTCGGGACAGATGAAGCTTTCTTT. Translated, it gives CASSWLGTDEAFF. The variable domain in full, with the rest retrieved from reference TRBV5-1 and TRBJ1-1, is KAGVTQTPRYLIKTRGQQVTLSCSPISGHRSVSWYQQTPGQGLQFLFEYFSETQRNKGNFPGRFSGRQFSNSRSEMNVSTLELGDSALYLCASSWLGTDEAFFGQGTRLTVV.

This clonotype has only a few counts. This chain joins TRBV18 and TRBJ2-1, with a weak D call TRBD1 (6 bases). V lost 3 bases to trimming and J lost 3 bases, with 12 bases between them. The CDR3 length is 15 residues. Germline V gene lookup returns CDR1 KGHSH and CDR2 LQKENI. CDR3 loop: CASSPGDRYYNEQFF. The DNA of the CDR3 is TGTGCCAGCTCACCTGGAGACAGGTACTACAATGAGCAGTTCTTC.

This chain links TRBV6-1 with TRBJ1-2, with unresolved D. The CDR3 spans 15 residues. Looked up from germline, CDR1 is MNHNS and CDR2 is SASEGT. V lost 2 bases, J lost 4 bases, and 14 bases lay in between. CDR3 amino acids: CASSETYGVAYGYTF. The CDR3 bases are TGTGCCAGCAGTGAAACGTATGGAGTCGCCTATGGCTACACCTTC.